These T cell receptor beta chains were read from a single sample in a study of blood T cell repertoires in COVID-19. TCRdb's copy holds only in-frame clones and misses some; the assay was immunoSEQ multiplex PCR. Counted here are 250,000 to 300,000 clones, approximately 87% occurring once; the ten biggest clones make up 9.5% to 15%. Source material: peripheral blood. The receptors originated from a woman younger than 45 with COVID-19, enrolled during active disease. CDR3s include the opening cysteine and the closing phenylalanine or tryptophan. The D gene is left open where the match is weak. Rows may omit the clone size; those that give it use once, few, many or a size class.

v_call	d_call	j_call	clone_size	cdr3_nt	cdr3_aa
TRBV18	TRBD1	TRBJ1-4	.	TGTGCCAGCTCGCGACTTGGGACAGGGGCCAGTTCCGCTGAAAAACTGTTTTTT	CASSRLGTGASSAEKLFF
TRBV18	.	TRBJ2-2	.	TGTGCCAGCTTAAAGCCGAACACCGGGGAGCTGTTTTTT	CASLKPNTGELFF
TRBV6-4	TRBD2	TRBJ2-1	.	TGTGCCAGCAGTGAAGGCGGGGGGGGGATAAATGAGCAGTTCTTC	CASSEGGGGINEQFF
TRBV10-3	TRBD1	TRBJ1-2	.	TGTGCCATCAGTGAGTCGGGACAGAGCTTCTATGGCTACACCTTC	CAISESGQSFYGYTF
TRBV21-1	.	TRBJ2-5	.	TGTGCCAGCAGCACCCGGACTAGTTGGTTTAACGAGACCCAGTACTTC	CASSTRTSWFNETQYF
TRBV9	TRBD1	TRBJ2-3	.	TGTGCCAGCAGCGCCAGGGGGTTTAGCACAGATACGCAGTATTTT	CASSARGFSTDTQYF
TRBV9	.	TRBJ2-7	.	TGTGCCAGCAGCGTCTCAGGGGTTAATTCCTACGAGCAGTACTTC	CASSVSGVNSYEQYF
TRBV23-1	TRBD2	TRBJ2-1	once	TGCGCCAGCAGTCAATGGACTAGCGGGGGGGATCTAAGCTCCTACAATGAGCAGTTCTTC	CASSQWTSGGDLSSYNEQFF
TRBV12-3/TRBV12-4	.	TRBJ1-1	few	TGTGCCAGCAGGCCCCGACTAAACACTGAAGCTTTCTTT	CASRPRLNTEAFF
TRBV19	TRBD1	TRBJ2-5	.	TGTGCCAGGGTGGGACAGGGACAAGAGACCCAGTACTTC	CARVGQGQETQYF
TRBV27	TRBD1	TRBJ2-5	.	TGTGCCAGCAGTTCCCTCAGGGGGCACCAAGAGACCCAGTACTTC	CASSSLRGHQETQYF
TRBV10-3	.	TRBJ2-7	.	TGTGCCATCAGTCCCGGGGGCTACGAGCAGTACTTC	CAISPGGYEQYF
TRBV19	.	TRBJ2-6	.	TGTGCCAGTAATCGGGGGACTGGGGCCAACGTCCTGACTTTC	CASNRGTGANVLTF
TRBV28	.	TRBJ2-1	.	TGTGCCAGCACGCACCTACCCAATGAGCAGTTCTTC	CASTHLPNEQFF
TRBV5-6	.	TRBJ1-6	once	TGTGCCAGCAGCCCGGCAGGCCTTTCACCCCTCCACTTT	CASSPAGLSPLHF